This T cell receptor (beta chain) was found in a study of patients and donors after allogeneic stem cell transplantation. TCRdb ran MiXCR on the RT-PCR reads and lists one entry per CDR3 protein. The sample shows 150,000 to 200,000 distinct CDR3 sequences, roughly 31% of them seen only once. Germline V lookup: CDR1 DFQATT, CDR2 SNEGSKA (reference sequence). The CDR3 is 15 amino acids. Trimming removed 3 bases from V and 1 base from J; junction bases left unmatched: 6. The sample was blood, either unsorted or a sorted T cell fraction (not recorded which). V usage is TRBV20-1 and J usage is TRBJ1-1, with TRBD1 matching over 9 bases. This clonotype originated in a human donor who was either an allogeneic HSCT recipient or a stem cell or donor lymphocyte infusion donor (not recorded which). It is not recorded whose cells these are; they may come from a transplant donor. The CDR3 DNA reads TGCAGTGCTAGTGACAGGGGGAGCGGGAACACTGAAGCTTTCTTT. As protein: CSASDRGSGNTEAFF.